This is a list of T cell receptor beta chains from one sample in a study of T cell responses to AZD1222 COVID-19 vaccine. Here immunoSEQ multiplex PCR was the method, and the copy in TCRdb shows in-frame clones only, minus some. The sample lists more than 60,000 clones, 80% to 90% occurring once. This specimen was peripheral blood, taken 28 days after the second AZD1222 dose. The receptors here all came from an adult who received the AZD1222 COVID-19 vaccine. Both conserved end residues are part of each CDR3. Fields, in order: D gene, J gene, V gene, clone size, CDR3 protein, CDR3 DNA. A D gene is named only where the DNA matches it firmly. Clone size is stated in some rows and not others, as once, few, many or a class when expanded.

>TRBD2|TRBJ2-1|TRBV19|NA
CASSSSGGFDEQFF
TGTGCCAGTAGCTCTAGCGGGGGGTTCGATGAGCAGTTCTTC
>NA|TRBJ1-6|TRBV18|once
CASTEGKTPLHF
TGTGCCAGCACAGAGGGAAAAACACCCCTCCACTTT
>TRBD1|TRBJ1-2|TRBV7-8|NA
CASSLGSGQGLGYTF
TGTGCCAGCAGTCTAGGATCGGGACAGGGACTTGGCTACACCTTC
>NA|TRBJ1-1|TRBV6-1|NA
CASSEQSGWNTEAFF
TGTGCCAGCAGTGAACAGTCAGGCTGGAACACTGAAGCTTTCTTT
>TRBD1|TRBJ1-2|TRBV11-1|NA
CASSLPGTGELHGYTF
TGTGCCAGCAGCTTACCCGGGACAGGGGAACTCCATGGCTACACCTTC
>TRBD1|TRBJ1-5|TRBV30|few
CAWRQGALQPQHF
TGTGCCTGGAGACAGGGGGCCCTGCAGCCCCAGCATTTT
>NA|TRBJ2-1|TRBV3-1/TRBV3-2|NA
CASSRGYNEQFF
TGTGCCAGCAGCCGAGGGTACAATGAGCAGTTCTTC
>NA|TRBJ2-1|TRBV5-1|once
CASSSIQEGQNEQFF
TGCGCCAGCAGCTCAATACAAGAAGGACAGAATGAGCAGTTCTTC
>NA|TRBJ1-6|TRBV10-3|NA
CAIRKLGALSPLHF
TGTGCCATCAGGAAGCTGGGGGCGCTTTCACCCCTCCACTTT
>NA|TRBJ2-2|TRBV28|NA
CASRGYANTGELFF
TGTGCCAGCCGGGGGTACGCGAACACCGGGGAGCTGTTTTTT
>NA|TRBJ1-5|TRBV13|NA
CASRHGSGSPHF
TGTGCCAGCAGGCACGGCTCGGGGTCCCCGCATTTT
>TRBD2|TRBJ2-7|TRBV18|NA
CATRSTSGGVYEQYF
TGTGCCACACGTTCGACTAGCGGGGGAGTCTACGAGCAGTACTTC
>NA|TRBJ1-1|TRBV30|NA
CAWSGGGGTEAFF
TGTGCCTGGAGTGGGGGGGGAGGCACTGAAGCTTTCTTT
>NA|TRBJ1-5|TRBV27|NA
CASSSGGQPQHF
TGTGCCAGCAGTTCGGGCGGCCAGCCCCAGCATTTT
>NA|TRBJ2-5|TRBV30|NA
CAWSAQGGVLTQYF
TGTGCCTGGAGTGCGCAGGGGGGCGTCCTGACCCAGTACTTC